Following are 10 T cell receptor beta chains from one sample sequenced in a study of CD8+ T cells in alopecia areata (dated by TCRdb to the late 2010s). The library came from the immunoSEQ multiplex PCR assay. RNA was extracted from all samples and reverse transcribed into cDNA as template for TCR sequencing. As stored in TCRdb, this immuneACCESS dataset retains in-frame rearrangements with V and J assigned. A fraction of the clones does not appear; measured against another copy, unresolved V genes explain less than half of the discrepancy, and the remainder lacks a known reason. The sample table contains about 98,000 clones; only one count was recorded for nearly 45% of them. Of the sample, 0.79% is held by the ten largest clones. Sequencing was done on a sample of CD4+ T cells sorted from blood. These TCRs come from a human donor with alopecia areata.

This CDR3 is CASSPRTVQETQYF. The CDR3 DNA is TGTGCCAGCAGTCCCCGGACGGTACAAGAGACCCAGTACTTC. The chain recombines TRBV6-5 with TRBJ2-5, with D unclear. Trimming pared 5 bases from V and 2 bases from J, leaving 12 bases between. The CDR3 totals 14 residues. CDR1 and CDR2 (germline): MNHEY, SVGAGI.

V usage is TRBV4-3 and J usage is TRBJ1-5; no reliable D call. CDR1 and CDR2 from the germline V gene are LGHNA and YSLEER. V lost 0 bases and J lost 3, with 3 bases in between. This CDR3 spans 13 amino acids. The CDR3, as DNA: TGCGCCAGCAGCCAAGATGTCAATCAGCCCCAGCATTTT. Protein product: CASSQDVNQPQHF.

This chain joins TRBV29-1 and TRBJ2-5; D may correspond to TRBD1 or TRBD2 (5 bases each). The CDR3 is 14 residues long. Germline CDR1 reads SQVTM; CDR2 reads ANQGSEA. Trimming removed 6 bases from V and 4 bases from J, with 18 bases in between. In nucleotides, the CDR3 is TGCAGCGTCGCCGGAGTGGGGGTGCGAGAGACCCAGTACTTC. Encoded protein: CSVAGVGVRETQYF.

The rearrangement uses TRBV30 and TRBJ1-4, with D hard to call. Germline values: CDR1 GTSNPN, CDR2 SVGIG (reference sequence). This CDR3 region has 14 residues. V was shortened by 3 bases and J by 0 bases, with 8 bases between the two germline ends. CDR3 protein: CAWRVTATNEKLFF. CDR3 DNA: TGTGCCTGGAGAGTAACTGCAACTAATGAAAAACTGTTTTTT.

Only one count was recorded for this clone. The chain carries TRBV7-9 and TRBJ1-5; D gene uncertain. In germline, CDR1 is SEHNR, CDR2 FQNEAQ (reference sequence). The CDR3 extends over 13 amino acids. The V gene lost 2 bases and the J gene lost 13 bases, with 15 bases spanning the gap. The CDR3 sequence is CASSLSGSQIQHF. The CDR3, as DNA: TGTGCCAGCAGCTTATCCGGGAGCCAGATTCAGCATTTT. The full variable domain, in which reference TRBV7-9 and TRBJ1-5 provide the parts outside the CDR3, is DTGVSQNPRHKITKRGQNVTFRCDPISEHNRLYWYRQTLGQGPEFLTYFQNEAQLEKSRLLSDRFSAERPKGSFSTLEIQRTEQGDSAMYLCASSLSGSQIQHFGDGTRLSIL.

The chain employs TRBV28 and TRBJ2-1; 8 positions match TRBD2. The CDR3 has 13 residues. Germline V gene data show CDR1 as MDHEN and CDR2 as SYDVKM. The junction had 5 bases not matched to a gene; V was cut back by 1 base and J by 12 bases. The CDR3, as DNA: TGTGCCAGCAGTTTATCCGGGCTAGCGGGGCAGTTCTTC. It translates to CASSLSGLAGQFF.

V usage is TRBV11-2 and J usage is TRBJ2-2, with 7 bases matching TRBD1. Trimming cost V 5 bases and J 2 bases; bases outside gene matches: 17. CDR1 and CDR2 from the germline V gene are SGHAT and FQNNGV. This CDR3 is built from 19 residues. The DNA for the CDR3 is TGTGCCAGCAGCCATTATGTGGGAATTGGGACAGCTAACACCGGGGAGCTGTTTTTT. This translates into CASSHYVGIGTANTGELFF.

The V gene is TRBV5-6, the J gene TRBJ2-7, with D hard to call. The CDR3 length is 13 residues. V was pared by 4 bases and J by 2 bases, with 10 bases between. Germline CDR1 is SGHDT and CDR2 is YYEEEE. For the CDR3, the DNA is TGTGCCAGCAGCCCCCGGGCAGCCTACGAGCAGTACTTC. Protein sequence: CASSPRAAYEQYF.

The CDR3 spells CASSLGQGHQPQHF. CDR3 coding DNA: TGCGCCAGCAGCTTGGGGCAGGGGCATCAGCCCCAGCATTTT. The chain combines TRBV5-1 with TRBJ1-5, with a weak D call TRBD1 (6 bases). Germline CDR1 reads SGHRS; CDR2 reads YFSETQ. There are 14 residues in the CDR3. Deletions cut 0 bases from V and 5 bases from J, with 9 bases between.

This clone occurred a few times. The chain employs TRBV29-1 and TRBJ2-7; the D gene could be TRBD1 or TRBD2 (5 bases each). Germline-derived CDR1 and CDR2 are SQVTM and ANQGSEA. V shed 0 bases and J shed 0 bases, with 15 bases lying between them. The CDR3 is 16 amino acids. The DNA for the CDR3 is TGCAGCGTTGAAGACCAGAGGGGACGGAACTCCTACGAGCAGTACTTC. Protein product: CSVEDQRGRNSYEQYF.